The 3 T cell receptor beta chains listed next were all sequenced from one sample in a study of blood T cells in healthy people across ages. Using a J-beta primer mix together with a sample-barcoded 5' primer, a second PCR was run for roughly 6 to 12 cycles. TCRdb itself ran the 5' RACE reads through MiXCR, one entry per CDR3 protein. The repertoire consists of about 570,000 distinct CDR3 sequences, with 27% occurring once and the leading ten covering about 18%. The sequencing input was blood. Receptors originate from a woman in her 70s in good health.

The chain combines TRBV11-3 with TRBJ2-3; tentatively, D is TRBD2 (6 bases). Per germline, CDR1 SGHNT and CDR2 YENEEA. CDR3 length equals 15 residues. The V end lost 3 bases, the J end lost 5 bases, and 15 bases lay between the germline ends. The CDR3 sequence is CASSFQGGDVDTQYF. For the CDR3, the DNA is TGTGCCAGCAGCTTTCAAGGCGGGGATGTAGATACGCAGTATTTT.

The chain joins TRBV12-3 or TRBV12-4 to TRBJ2-5; a possible D gene is TRBD2 (6 bases). The CDR3 sequence is 16 residues long. V was clipped by 5 bases and J by 5 bases, with 21 bases between them. CDR3 DNA sequence: TGTGCCAGCAGTCCCAACCTAGGCGGGACGGGGGAGACCCAGTACTTC. This encodes CASSPNLGGTGETQYF.

This chain connects TRBV7-2 to TRBJ1-5; no clear D gene. The CDR3 totals 14 residues. V dropped 3 bases and J dropped 2 bases, with 8 bases sitting between them. Germline CDR1 is SGHTA and CDR2 is FQGNSA. The CDR3 protein is CASSFDGGNQPQHF. As DNA, the CDR3 is TGTGCCAGCAGCTTTGACGGGGGCAATCAGCCCCAGCATTTT.